This is a list of T cell receptor beta chains from one sample in a study of vaccination and CD4 T cells after COVID-19. For these receptors, no antigen is known. TCRdb re-called the PCR reads with MiXCR, one entry per CDR3 protein. The profile shows 20,000 to 25,000 distinct CDR3 sequences, 45% to 50% of them singletons. What was sequenced was CD4+ T cells from blood, cultured in vitro. The receptors shown here come from a human donor who had recovered from COVID-19. The CDR3 runs from the conserved cysteine through the conserved F or W. A D gene is named only where the DNA matches it firmly. Clone size is given for some rows only: seen once, a few or many times, or a class if the clone is expanded.

clone size	D gene	V gene	J gene	CDR3 protein	CDR3 DNA
few	.	TRBV20-1	TRBJ1-1	CSARASVRTEAFF	TGCAGTGCTAGAGCCTCCGTCCGGACTGAAGCTTTCTTT
.	TRBD1	TRBV6-1	TRBJ1-3	CASSLGQGDPGNTIYF	TGTGCCAGCAGTCTCGGACAGGGGGATCCTGGAAACACCATATATTTT
.	.	TRBV19	TRBJ1-5	CASSIDGGNQPQHF	TGTGCCAGTAGTATAGATGGGGGCAATCAGCCCCAGCATTTT
.	.	TRBV10-3	TRBJ1-3	CAIRGIAGNTIYF	TGTGCCATCAGGGGAATTGCTGGAAACACCATATATTTT
few	.	TRBV6-1	TRBJ1-2	CASSNGGTFYGYTF	TGTGCCAGCAGCAACGGAGGGACCTTCTATGGCTACACCTTC
few	.	TRBV5-6	TRBJ1-1	CASSLDGWGSPMNTEAFF	TGTGCCAGCAGCTTGGATGGCTGGGGCAGCCCCATGAACACTGAAGCTTTCTTT
few	.	TRBV24-1	TRBJ2-2	CATGGEIANTGELFF	TGTGCCACCGGGGGAGAGATCGCGAACACCGGGGAGCTGTTTTTT
few	.	TRBV27	TRBJ1-5	CASRVGRSDQPQHF	TGTGCCAGCCGTGTAGGGCGGTCGGATCAGCCCCAGCATTTT
.	.	TRBV5-1	TRBJ1-6	CASSFAEKNSPLHF	TGCGCCAGCAGCTTCGCAGAAAAAAATTCACCCCTCCACTTT
.	.	TRBV7-2	TRBJ1-4	CASSFDSATNEKLFF	TGTGCCAGCAGCTTCGACAGTGCAACTAATGAAAAACTGTTTTTT
.	.	TRBV20-1	TRBJ2-1	CSARDAGAAGAYNEQFF	TGCAGTGCTAGAGATGCTGGAGCCGCAGGGGCCTACAATGAGCAGTTCTTC
.	TRBD1	TRBV7-8	TRBJ2-5	CASSWDRVKGETQYF	TGTGCCAGCAGCTGGGACAGGGTGAAGGGAGAGACCCAGTACTTC
.	.	TRBV21-1	TRBJ2-7	CASNRQGSYEQYF	TGTGCCAGCAACCGACAGGGTTCCTACGAGCAGTACTTC
.	.	TRBV4-2	TRBJ1-6	CASSQELASPLHF	TGTGCCAGCAGCCAAGAACTAGCCTCACCCCTCCACTTT